A selection of T cell receptor beta chains follows, all from one sample in a study of blood T cell repertoires in COVID-19. Using immunoSEQ multiplex PCR, the repertoire was profiled, and TCRdb retains in-frame clones only, with some absent. The table lists approximately 340,000 clones, 90% to 95% of them singletons. Specimen: PBMCs or T cells enriched from blood (not recorded which). The receptor source for this set is a woman aged 40 to 50 who had been exposed to COVID-19. Both conserved end residues are part of each CDR3. A D gene is named only where the DNA matches it firmly. Size values are once, few and many counts, or a class for expanded clones, and some rows have none.

V gene	clone size	D gene	J gene	CDR3 DNA	CDR3 protein
TRBV9	-	TRBD2	TRBJ2-5	TGTGCCAGCAGCGTAGATCCTAGCGGGGGCCTGCAAGAGACCCAGTACTTC	CASSVDPSGGLQETQYF
TRBV30	-	-	TRBJ1-1	TGTGCCTGGAGTGCCGCGGCAGGGAATGTGAACACTGAAGCTTTCTTT	CAWSAAAGNVNTEAFF
TRBV12-5	-	TRBD1	TRBJ1-5	TGTGCTAGTGGTTTGGCCCCCGGGACAGCCTTCAATCAGCCCCAGCATTTT	CASGLAPGTAFNQPQHF
TRBV30	-	-	TRBJ2-5	TGTGCCTGGAGTGTTGGAGGCTTGGAGACCCAGTACTTC	CAWSVGGLETQYF
TRBV19	-	-	TRBJ1-2	TGTGCCAGTAGAGCCCCGGCAGACACCGCCGGGGGGTGGTATGGCTACACCTTC	CASRAPADTAGGWYGYTF
TRBV4-1	-	TRBD2	TRBJ2-1	TGCGCCAGCAGCCAAGAGTTAGCGGGGGTCCTTGTCAATGAGCAGTTCTTC	CASSQELAGVLVNEQFF
TRBV13	-	TRBD2	TRBJ2-5	TGTGCCAGCAGCTTACTTCGGGGGGGACAAGAGACCCAGTACTTC	CASSLLRGGQETQYF
TRBV30	-	TRBD1	TRBJ1-1	TGTGCCTGGGCCGGACAGGGGGGCACTGAAGCTTTCTTT	CAWAGQGGTEAFF
TRBV13	-	TRBD1	TRBJ1-1	TGTGCCAGCAGCTTGGGGCAGGGGGCAACTGAAGCTTTCTTT	CASSLGQGATEAFF
TRBV5-1	-	-	TRBJ1-4	TGCGCCAGCAGCTCGTTTACTTCAACTAATGAAAAACTGTTTTTT	CASSSFTSTNEKLFF
TRBV5-1	-	-	TRBJ2-2	TGCGCCAGCAGCTGGGCCCCGCGTAACACCGGGGAGCTGTTTTTT	CASSWAPRNTGELFF
TRBV9	-	TRBD1	TRBJ2-7	TGTGCCAGCAGCGGACAGGGACAGGAGTACGAGCAGTACTTC	CASSGQGQEYEQYF
TRBV3-1/TRBV3-2	-	TRBD2	TRBJ2-1	TGTGCCAGCAGGGATAGCGGGAGGAATGGCAATGAGCAGTTCTTC	CASRDSGRNGNEQFF
TRBV12-3/TRBV12-4	-	-	TRBJ1-1	TGTGCCAGCAGTTTGGAGGGAGCTGAAGCTTTCTTT	CASSLEGAEAFF
TRBV27	few	-	TRBJ1-1	TGTGCCAGCAGTTTTGTAGGGGAGGAGGCTTTCTTT	CASSFVGEEAFF
TRBV27	-	TRBD1	TRBJ2-7	TGTGCCAGCAGTTTAACCCCCCCGGCCGGGACAGGGGGAAGCGAGCAGTACTTC	CASSLTPPAGTGGSEQYF
TRBV7-2	-	-	TRBJ2-3	TGTGCCAGCAGCTTAGTGGCGGGTGCTAGCACAGATACGCAGTATTTT	CASSLVAGASTDTQYF
TRBV9	-	-	TRBJ1-6	TGTGCCAGCAGCTTCACTTGGACGGGGAATTCACCCCTCCACTTT	CASSFTWTGNSPLHF
TRBV30	-	TRBD1	TRBJ1-6	TGTGCCTGGAGCACCGACAGGGGTAACTCACCCCTCCACTTT	CAWSTDRGNSPLHF
TRBV2	-	TRBD1	TRBJ1-1	TGTGCCAGCAGTAGACAGGGCTTGAACACTGAAGCTTTCTTT	CASSRQGLNTEAFF
TRBV30	once	-	TRBJ1-5	TGTGCCTGGAGTGCTGGGACATATAATCAGCCCCAGCATTTT	CAWSAGTYNQPQHF
TRBV7-7	-	-	TRBJ2-5	TGTGCTAGCAGCCTAGGCGGGACCCTACAAGAGACCCAGTACTTC	CASSLGGTLQETQYF
TRBV18	once	-	TRBJ2-2	TGTGCCAGCTCACCGAGCTTGGACACCGGGGAGCTGTTTTTT	CASSPSLDTGELFF
TRBV19	-	TRBD2	TRBJ2-2	TGTGCCAGTAGTGCGGCGGGACTAGTCACCGGGGAGCTGTTTTTT	CASSAAGLVTGELFF
TRBV18	-	TRBD1	TRBJ2-7	TGTGCCAGCTCACCCGGGACAGGGATAACCTACGAGCAGTACTTC	CASSPGTGITYEQYF
TRBV6-2/TRBV6-3	-	-	TRBJ1-1	TGTGCCAGCAGTTACCCATTTTACAGGGCAGGTGGGAACACTGAAGCTTTCTTT	CASSYPFYRAGGNTEAFF
TRBV24-1	-	-	TRBJ2-6	TGTGCCACCAGCCTCCCTGGGGCCAACGTCCTGACTTTC	CATSLPGANVLTF
TRBV7-9	-	-	TRBJ1-5	TGTGCCAGCAGCTTAGGGGGCGGGGAGAATCAGCCCCAGCATTTT	CASSLGGGENQPQHF
TRBV25-1	-	-	TRBJ2-7	TGTGCCACCGAAGCCGGGACACATGCACTCTTC	CATEAGTHALF
TRBV5-1	-	-	TRBJ2-3	TGCGCCAGCAGCCTTCGAATCTGGAGAGGGCGATCTAGCACAGATACGCAGTATTTT	CASSLRIWRGRSSTDTQYF
TRBV9	-	-	TRBJ1-2	TGTGCCAGCAGCGCCCCGGCTACAGGGTACTATGGCTACACCTTC	CASSAPATGYYGYTF
TRBV10-3	few	-	TRBJ1-2	TGTGCCATCAGTGAGTCGGCGGGGTCGAGGGATGGCTACACCTTC	CAISESAGSRDGYTF
TRBV24-1	once	-	TRBJ1-2	TGTGCCACCAGTGATCGGAACAGGGCAAATTTGGGGGGCTACACCTTC	CATSDRNRANLGGYTF
TRBV7-9	-	-	TRBJ2-7	TGTGCCAGCAGCTCCGCGGGGTCGGTGTCTAAGGACGAGCAGTACTTC	CASSSAGSVSKDEQYF
TRBV13	-	TRBD1	TRBJ2-5	TGTGCCAGCAGCTTACAGGGGCAGGGGGTATCGGAGACCCAGTACTTC	CASSLQGQGVSETQYF
TRBV18	-	-	TRBJ2-5	TGTGCCAGCTCACCTGGGGCAGCAGAGACCCAGTACTTC	CASSPGAAETQYF
TRBV24-1	-	TRBD2	TRBJ2-4	TGTGCCACCTCTGAGGGAGGGTCACTAAACATTCAGTACTTC	CATSEGGSLNIQYF
TRBV27	-	TRBD2	TRBJ2-1	TGTGCCAGCCGGACTAGCGGGAGAATCTATGAGCAGTTCTTC	CASRTSGRIYEQFF
TRBV30	-	-	TRBJ1-1	TGTGCCTGGAGCCGTAGGCGGGGGGGACTGAACGGTGAAGCTTTCTTT	CAWSRRRGGLNGEAFF
TRBV2	-	TRBD1	TRBJ1-4	TGTGCCAGCAGTGGGACAGGGGGAAGGGAAAAACTGTTTTTT	CASSGTGGREKLFF